The source of this T cell receptor beta chain is a study of T cells expressing NK-cell markers (dated by TCRdb to 2018 to 2021). Looking at the study overall: TCR beta-chain repertoires were profiled in sorted CD3+CD56+NKG2C+, CD3+CD56+NKG2C- and CD3+CD56-NKG2C+ T-cell subsets from several donors. Seven of the eight sequenced donors were HCMV-seropositive and one was HCMV-seronegative. All eight donors whose samples were sequenced were randomly selected healthy volunteers, three of them men and five women. Illumina HiSeq 2000/2500, MiSeq or NextSeq was used to sequence libraries as 2 x 150 bp reads.

The instrument given in TCRdb is Illumina HiSeq 2000. TCR beta cDNA libraries were made by 5'RACE template switching that added a universal primer site and unique molecular identifiers. Priming for cDNA synthesis came from the TCR beta constant segment, and two successive PCR amplification steps followed. Per the source publication's procedure: Reads were demultiplexed and grouped by UMI with MIGEC, and clonotypes were assembled and quantified with MiTCR. To exclude erroneous sequences, only TCR cDNA sequences supported by at least two reads were retained. The tcR package was used for downstream repertoire analysis, and clonotypes were matched between fractions using CDR3 nucleotide sequence together with V segment. VDJmatch was used to annotate antigen specificity against VDJdb, with one amino acid substitution in CDR3 allowed. TCRdb reprocessed the reads, reporting each CDR3 protein sequence once and no DNA. These V and J calls are TCRdb output, not the study's own analysis. The sample has 500,000 to 600,000 distinct CDR3 sequences on record. The ten largest clones represent around 4% of the sample.

Comments on this clonotype: Its binding antigen is unknown.

A commercial ELISA kit detecting HCMV-specific IgG in serum was used to determine HCMV serostatus. Ficoll density gradient centrifugation was used to isolate peripheral blood mononuclear cells from blood. Broader findings and caveats from the paper: Whether the expanded NKG2C-expressing T cell clones were specific for HCMV antigens remained unclear. In several donors, the dominant CD3+CD56+NKG2C+ clonotypes were found to rank among the top 10 CD8+ clonotypes and to make up roughly 1.0-7.0% of CD8+ T cells. Those dominant clonotypes were again the most abundant among CD3+CD56-NKG2C+ cells in a few donors, at roughly 25-65%.

CDR1 and CDR2 are read off the germline V gene as SQVTM and ANQGSEA. Counted from cysteine to phenylalanine, this CDR3 has 15 amino acids. DNA for this receptor is not on file. Sequencing was carried out using blood T cells: a sorted CD56 or NKG2C T cell subset, CD4+ or CD8+ T cells, or bulk PBMC T cells (not recorded which). Here the chain combines TRBV29-1 and TRBJ2-5; TCRdb selects TRBD1, and the lack of DNA leaves this call unchecked. This TCR came from a man aged 18 to 29 in good health. Donor details come from another sample of the same person, matched by shared clones. The encoded CDR3 is CSVEDQGGVVGTQYF.